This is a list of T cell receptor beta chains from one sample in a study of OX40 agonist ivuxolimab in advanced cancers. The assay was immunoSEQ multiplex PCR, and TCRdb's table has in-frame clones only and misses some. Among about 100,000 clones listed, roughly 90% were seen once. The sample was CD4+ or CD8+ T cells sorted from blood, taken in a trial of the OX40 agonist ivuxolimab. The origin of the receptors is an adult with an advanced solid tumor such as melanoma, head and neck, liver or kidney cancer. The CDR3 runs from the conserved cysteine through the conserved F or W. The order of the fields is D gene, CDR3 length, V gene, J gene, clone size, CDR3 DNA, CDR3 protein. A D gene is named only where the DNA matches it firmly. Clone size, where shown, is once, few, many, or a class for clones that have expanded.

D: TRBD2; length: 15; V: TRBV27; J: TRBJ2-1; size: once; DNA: TGTGCCAGCAGAATCCTCGGGACTAGCGGGAATGAGCAGTTCTTC; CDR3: CASRILGTSGNEQFF
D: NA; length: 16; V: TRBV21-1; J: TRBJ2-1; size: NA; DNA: TGTGCCAGCAGCAAAGAGGGTCAACTAGCGGGAGGGTGTCAGTTCTTC; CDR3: CASSKEGQLAGGCQFF
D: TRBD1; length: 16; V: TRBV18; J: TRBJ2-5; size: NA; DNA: TGTGCCAGCTCACCATACGGGACAGGCGATGGGGCGACCCAGTACTTC; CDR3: CASSPYGTGDGATQYF
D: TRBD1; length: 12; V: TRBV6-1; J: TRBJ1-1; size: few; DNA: TGTGCCAGTTCCCGGGTGGACAGGGAAGCTTTCTTT; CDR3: CASSRVDREAFF
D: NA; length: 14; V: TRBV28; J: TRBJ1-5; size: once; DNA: TGTGCCAGCAGTCCCTTCGGCGATGGGAGGCCCCAGCATTTT; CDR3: CASSPFGDGRPQHF
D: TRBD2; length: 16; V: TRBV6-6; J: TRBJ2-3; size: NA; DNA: TGTGCCAGCTGCGATCCGGGACTAGCGGGAGGAGATACGCAGTATTTT; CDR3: CASCDPGLAGGDTQYF
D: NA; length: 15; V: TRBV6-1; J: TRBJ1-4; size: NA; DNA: TGTGCCAGCAGAGTCACAGGGTGGACTAATGAAAAACTGTTTTTT; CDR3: CASRVTGWTNEKLFF
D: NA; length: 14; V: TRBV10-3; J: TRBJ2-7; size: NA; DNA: TGTGCCATCTCTGATCCCAGACATCACTACGAGCAGTACTTC; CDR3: CAISDPRHHYEQYF
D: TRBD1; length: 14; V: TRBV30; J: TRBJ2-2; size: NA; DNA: TGTGCCTGGAGTTCGGACAGGGCCGGGGGGGAGCTGTTTTTT; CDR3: CAWSSDRAGGELFF
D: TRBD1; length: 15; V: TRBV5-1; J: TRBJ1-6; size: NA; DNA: TGCGCCAGCAGCCCCACCGGGACAGAGAATTCACCCCTCCACTTT; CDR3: CASSPTGTENSPLHF